This entry features one T cell receptor beta chain sequence. Its antigen is still unknown. Brentuximab vedotin exposure varied, and every patient relapsed after autologous stem cell transplantation. This CDR3 is built from 11 residues. Germline assignment: CDR1 MNHNY and CDR2 SVGAGI (reference sequence). Trimming cost V 6 bases and J 7 bases; bases outside gene matches: 2. The data are from a study of PD-1 blockade in classical Hodgkin lymphoma. Study summary: Every 2 weeks, patients had 3 mg/kg nivolumab intravenously.

Assay used: immunoSEQ multiplex PCR; TCRdb lists only in-frame clones, some missing. The repertoire holds some 50,000 clones, around 70% seen once, with more than 9.5% in the top ten. Overall study findings and caveats: Complete responders entered with baseline diversity on par with newly diagnosed patients, the results showed. Before treatment, TCR diversity in newly diagnosed patients was reportedly lower than in healthy donors.

This sequence joins TRBV6-6 and TRBJ1-2, with TRBD1 identical over 7 bases. Sequencing used peripheral blood mononuclear cells (PBMCs), obtained at baseline. This clonotype was sampled from a human donor with classical Hodgkin lymphoma. In DNA, the CDR3 is TGTGCCAGCAGATCAGGGGGTGGCTACACCTTC. This encodes CASRSGGGYTF.